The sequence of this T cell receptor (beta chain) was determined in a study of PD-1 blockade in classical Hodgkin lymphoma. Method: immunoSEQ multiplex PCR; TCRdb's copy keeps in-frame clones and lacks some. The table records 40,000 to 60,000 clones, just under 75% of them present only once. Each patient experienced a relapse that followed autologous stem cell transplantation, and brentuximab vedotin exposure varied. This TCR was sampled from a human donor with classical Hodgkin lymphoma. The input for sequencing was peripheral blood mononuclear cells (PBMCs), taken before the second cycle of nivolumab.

CDR3 sequence: CASRDTSYEQYF. CDR3 sequence (DNA): TGTGCCAGCAGGGACACGTCCTACGAGCAGTACTTC. J is TRBJ2-7 and V is TRBV6-5; weak D call: TRBD1 (5 bases). Germline assignment: CDR1 MNHEY and CDR2 SVGAGI. This CDR3 comprises 12 residues. Trimming left V 6 bases short and J 1 base short, with 7 bases between.